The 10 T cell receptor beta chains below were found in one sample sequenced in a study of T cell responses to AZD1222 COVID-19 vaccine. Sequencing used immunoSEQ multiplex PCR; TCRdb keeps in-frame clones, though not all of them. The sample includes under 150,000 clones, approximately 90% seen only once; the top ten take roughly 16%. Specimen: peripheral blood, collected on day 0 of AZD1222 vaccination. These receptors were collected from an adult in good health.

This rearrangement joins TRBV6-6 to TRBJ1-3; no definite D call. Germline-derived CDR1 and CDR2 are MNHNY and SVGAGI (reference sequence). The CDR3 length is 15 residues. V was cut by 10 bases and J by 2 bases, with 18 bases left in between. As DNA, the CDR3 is TGTGCCACTCTGTCCGGCCGGCGCGCTGGAAACACCATATATTTT. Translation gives CATLSGRRAGNTIYF.

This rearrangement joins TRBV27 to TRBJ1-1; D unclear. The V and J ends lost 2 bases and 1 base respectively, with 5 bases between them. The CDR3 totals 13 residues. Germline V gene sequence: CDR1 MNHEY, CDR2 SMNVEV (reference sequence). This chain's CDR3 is CASSLKQNTEAFF. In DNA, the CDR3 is TGTGCCAGCAGTTTAAAGCAGAACACTGAAGCTTTCTTT.

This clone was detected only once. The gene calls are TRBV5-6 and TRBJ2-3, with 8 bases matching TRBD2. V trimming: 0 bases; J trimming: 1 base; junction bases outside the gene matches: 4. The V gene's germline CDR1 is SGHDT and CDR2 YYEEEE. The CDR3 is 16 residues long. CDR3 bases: TGTGCCAGCAGCTTGGTTGCGGGGGGCCGCACAGATACGCAGTATTTT. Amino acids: CASSLVAGGRTDTQYF.

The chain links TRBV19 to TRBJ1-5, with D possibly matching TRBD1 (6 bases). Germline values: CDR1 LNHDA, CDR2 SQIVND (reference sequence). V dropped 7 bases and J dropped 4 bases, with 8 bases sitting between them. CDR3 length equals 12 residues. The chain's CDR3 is CASNQGNQPQHF. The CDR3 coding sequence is TGTGCCAGTAACCAGGGGAATCAGCCCCAGCATTTT.

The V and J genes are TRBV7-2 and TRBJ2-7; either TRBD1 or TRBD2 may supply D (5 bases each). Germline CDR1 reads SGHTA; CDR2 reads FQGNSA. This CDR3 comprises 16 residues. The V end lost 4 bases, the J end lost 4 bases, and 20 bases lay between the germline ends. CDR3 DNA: TGTGCCAGCAGCTCAGCGATGGGGACCCGAAGGTACGAGCAGTACTTC. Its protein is CASSSAMGTRRYEQYF. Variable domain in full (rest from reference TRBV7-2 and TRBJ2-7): GAGVSQSPSNKVTEKGKDVELRCDPISGHTALYWYRQSLGQGLEFLIYFQGNSAPDKSGLPSDRFSAERTGGSVSTLTIQRTQQEDSAVYLCASSSAMGTRRYEQYFGPGTRLTVT.

CDR3 residues: CASSLPSGGTDTQYF. The CDR3 DNA is TGTGCCAGCAGCTTGCCTAGCGGGGGGACAGATACGCAGTATTTT. The chain joins TRBV11-1 to TRBJ2-3, with 11 positions matching TRBD2. This CDR3 has 15 residues. The V and J ends lost 3 bases and 3 bases, in that order; junction bases with no gene match: 2. The germline V gene encodes CDR1 SGHAT and CDR2 FQDESV (reference sequence). Full variable domain (rest looked up from reference TRBV11-1 and TRBJ2-3): EAEVAQSPRYKITEKSQAVAFWCDPISGHATLYWYRQILGQGPELLVQFQDESVVDDSQLPKDRFSAERLKGVDSTLKIQPAELGDSAMYLCASSLPSGGTDTQYFGPGTRLTVL.

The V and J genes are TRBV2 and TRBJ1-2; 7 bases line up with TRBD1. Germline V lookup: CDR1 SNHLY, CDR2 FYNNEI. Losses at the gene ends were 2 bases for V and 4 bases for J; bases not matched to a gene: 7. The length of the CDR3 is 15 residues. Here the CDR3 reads CASSEWRGRGYGYTF. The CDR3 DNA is TGTGCCAGCAGTGAATGGAGGGGGCGAGGCTATGGCTACACCTTC.

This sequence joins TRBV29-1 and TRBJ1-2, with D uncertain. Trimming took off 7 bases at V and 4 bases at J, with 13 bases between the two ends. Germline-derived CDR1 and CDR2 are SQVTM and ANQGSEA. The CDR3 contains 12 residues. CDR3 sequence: CSAGGVAYGYTF. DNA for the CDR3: TGCAGCGCCGGTGGGGTAGCCTATGGCTACACCTTC.

The CDR3 bases are TGTGCCAGCCTCCAAGGGGGAACTGAAGCTTTCTTT. Encoded protein: CASLQGGTEAFF. This rearrangement joins TRBV6-5 to TRBJ1-1; D perhaps matches TRBD1 (6 bases). The germline V and J ends were trimmed by 8 bases and 5 bases, with 12 bases remaining between them. The V gene's germline CDR1 is MNHEY and CDR2 SVGAGI. The CDR3 covers 12 residues.

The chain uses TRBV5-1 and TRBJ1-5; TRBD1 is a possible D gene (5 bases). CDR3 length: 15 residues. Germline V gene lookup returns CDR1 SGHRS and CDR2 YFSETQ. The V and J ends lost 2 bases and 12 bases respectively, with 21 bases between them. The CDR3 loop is CASSLTGGEANSQHF. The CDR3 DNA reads TGCGCCAGCAGCTTAACCGGAGGGGAGGCTAACAGCCAGCATTTT.